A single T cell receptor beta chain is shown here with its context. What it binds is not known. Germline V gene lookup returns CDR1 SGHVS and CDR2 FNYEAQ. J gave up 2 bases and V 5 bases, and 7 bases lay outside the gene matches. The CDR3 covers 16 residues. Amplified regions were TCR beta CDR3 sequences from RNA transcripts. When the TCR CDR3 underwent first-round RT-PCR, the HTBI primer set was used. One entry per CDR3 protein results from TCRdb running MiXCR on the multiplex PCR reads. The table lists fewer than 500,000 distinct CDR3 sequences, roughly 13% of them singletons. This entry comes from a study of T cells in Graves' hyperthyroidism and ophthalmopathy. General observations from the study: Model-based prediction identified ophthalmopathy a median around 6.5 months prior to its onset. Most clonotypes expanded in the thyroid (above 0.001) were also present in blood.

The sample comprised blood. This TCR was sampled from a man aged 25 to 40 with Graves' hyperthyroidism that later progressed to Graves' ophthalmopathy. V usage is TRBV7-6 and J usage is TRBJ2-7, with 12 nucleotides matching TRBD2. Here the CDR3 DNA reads TGTGCCAGCAGCCAAGAGACTAGCGGGGGCACCTACGAGCAGTACTTC. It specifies CASSQETSGGTYEQYF.